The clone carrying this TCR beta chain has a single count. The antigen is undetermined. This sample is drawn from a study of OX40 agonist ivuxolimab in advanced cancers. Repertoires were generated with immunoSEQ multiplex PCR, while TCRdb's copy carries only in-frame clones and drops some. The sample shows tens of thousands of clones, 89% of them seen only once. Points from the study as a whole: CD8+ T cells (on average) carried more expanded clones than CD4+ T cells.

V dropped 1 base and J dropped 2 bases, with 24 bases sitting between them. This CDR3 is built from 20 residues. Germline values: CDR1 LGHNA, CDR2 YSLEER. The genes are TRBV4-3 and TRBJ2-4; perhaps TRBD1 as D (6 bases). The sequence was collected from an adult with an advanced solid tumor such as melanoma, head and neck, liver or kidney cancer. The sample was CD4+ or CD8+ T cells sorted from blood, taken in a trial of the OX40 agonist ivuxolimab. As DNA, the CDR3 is TGCGCCAGCAGCCAAGTAGGATTCTTGGACAGATCCTTTACCAAAAACATTCAGTACTTC. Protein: CASSQVGFLDRSFTKNIQYF.